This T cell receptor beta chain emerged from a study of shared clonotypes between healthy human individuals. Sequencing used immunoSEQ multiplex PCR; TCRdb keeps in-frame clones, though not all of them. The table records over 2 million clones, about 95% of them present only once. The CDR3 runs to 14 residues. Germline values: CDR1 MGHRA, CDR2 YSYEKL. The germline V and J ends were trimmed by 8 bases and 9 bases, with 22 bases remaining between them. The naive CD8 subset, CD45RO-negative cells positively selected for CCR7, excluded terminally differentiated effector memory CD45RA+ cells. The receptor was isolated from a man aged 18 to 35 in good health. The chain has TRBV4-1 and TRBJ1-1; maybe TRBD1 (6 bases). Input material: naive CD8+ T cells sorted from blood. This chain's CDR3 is CASDSIQGNLKAFF. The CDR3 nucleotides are TGCGCCAGCGATAGCATACAGGGAAATCTGAAAGCTTTCTTT.